The clone carrying this T cell receptor (beta chain) was seen repeatedly, ten times or more. Its antigen is unknown. Amplification of TCR beta CDR3 regions was performed using RNA transcripts as template. HTBI primers drove first-round RT-PCR of the TCR CDR3. TCRdb used MiXCR to reprocess the multiplex PCR reads, holding one entry per CDR3 protein. The repertoire has about 480,000 distinct CDR3 sequences, approximately 25% of them found once; the top ten carry approximately 10%. This sample holds PBMCs from approximately 9 ml fresh peripheral blood. Trimming stripped 8 bases from V and 7 bases from J, with 8 bases between. The CDR3 consists of 10 residues. The germline V gene has CDR1 SQVTM and CDR2 ANQGSEA. This sample stems from a study of T cells in Graves' hyperthyroidism and ophthalmopathy. Notes on the study in general: Within blood appeared most thyroid clonotypes that had expanded above 0.001. Onset of ophthalmopathy came a median roughly 6.4 months after the model predicted it.

The sequence was collected from a woman in her thirties with Graves' ophthalmopathy. The sequencing sample was made of blood. J is TRBJ2-2 and V is TRBV29-1, with D perhaps TRBD2 (5 bases). The CDR3 loop reads CSPGGGELFF. In DNA form, the CDR3 reads TGCAGCCCCGGAGGCGGGGAGCTGTTTTTT.